This note documents a single T cell receptor beta chain sequence. Its antigen is currently unknown. Libraries were prepared by immunoSEQ multiplex PCR; TCRdb keeps only in-frame clonotypes and omits some of them. The data show about 710,000 clones, around four fifths seen once. The data originate from a study of shared clonotypes between healthy human individuals. General study findings and limits: A limitation of the genetic and exposure-history diversity represented arose from few donors. Sequencing depth was expected to influence donor clonotype sharing.

Sequenced material: memory CD4+ T cells sorted from blood. Described subset: CD45RA-negative fraction. This TCR derives from a woman aged 25-40 years in good health.

The DNA of the CDR3 is TGTGCCAGCAGCTTACCCGTACAGGGATTATACCGGGAGACCCAGTACTTC. It encodes CASSLPVQGLYRETQYF. V gene TRBV11-2 combines with J gene TRBJ2-5, with D maybe TRBD1 (6 bases). The germline V gene has CDR1 SGHAT and CDR2 FQNNGV. The CDR3 has 17 residues. The V end lost 2 bases, the J end lost 5 bases, and 21 bases lay between the germline ends. Filled out from reference TRBV11-2 and TRBJ2-5, the complete variable domain reads EAGVAQSPRYKIIEKRQSVAFWCNPISGHATLYWYQQILGQGPKLLIQFQNNGVVDDSQLPKDRFSAERLKGVDSTLKIQPAKLEDSAVYLCASSLPVQGLYRETQYFGPGTRLLVL.